This T cell receptor (beta chain) was obtained from a study of shared clonotypes between healthy human individuals. In the study overall: Three plates each covered CD4 naive and memory; CD8 naive two, CD8 memory one.

The study, taken as a whole, reports: All-four-donor shared clonotypes had higher generation probabilities than non-shared clonotypes did.

Trimming took off 4 bases at V and 0 bases at J, with 17 bases between the two ends. The length of the CDR3 is 17 residues. Looked up from germline, CDR1 is SGHTA and CDR2 is FQGNSA. Points on this clone: Its target is unknown.

Assay execution proceeded at the deep level. Once extracted for a subset, genomic DNA was divided evenly among several immunoSEQ plates. Assay: immunoSEQ multiplex PCR; the TCRdb copy retains only in-frame clones and omits some. The data show almost 750,000 clones, with over 55% seen just once and more than 1.5% held by the top ten. The sequence came from a woman aged 30 to 39 in good health. V and J are TRBV7-2 and TRBJ2-3; D ambiguous. The sequenced material came from memory CD4+ T cells sorted from blood. This sample's subset: CD45RA-negative fraction. CDR3 protein: CASSSSVYRASTDTQYF. The CDR3, as DNA: TGTGCCAGCAGCTCTTCAGTGTACCGGGCCAGCACAGATACGCAGTATTTT.